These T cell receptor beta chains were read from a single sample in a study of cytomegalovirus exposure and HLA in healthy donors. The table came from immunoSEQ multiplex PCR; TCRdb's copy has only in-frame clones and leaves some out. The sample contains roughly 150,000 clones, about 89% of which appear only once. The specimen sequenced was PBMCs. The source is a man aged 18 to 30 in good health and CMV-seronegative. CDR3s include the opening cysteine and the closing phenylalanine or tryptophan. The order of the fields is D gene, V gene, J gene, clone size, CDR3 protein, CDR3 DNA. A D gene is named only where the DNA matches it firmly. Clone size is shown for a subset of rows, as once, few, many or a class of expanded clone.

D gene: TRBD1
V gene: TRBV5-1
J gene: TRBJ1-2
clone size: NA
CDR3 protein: CASSLGQIGQGGNGYTF
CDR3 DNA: TGCGCCAGCAGCTTAGGGCAAATTGGACAGGGAGGGAATGGCTACACCTTC

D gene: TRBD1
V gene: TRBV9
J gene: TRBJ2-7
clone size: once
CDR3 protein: CASSAGTTGAYEQYF
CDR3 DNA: TGTGCCAGCAGCGCAGGTACGACAGGGGCCTACGAGCAGTACTTC

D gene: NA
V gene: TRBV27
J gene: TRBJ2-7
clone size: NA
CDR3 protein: CASSYSGQSYEQYF
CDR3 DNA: TGTGCCAGCAGTTATAGCGGCCAATCCTACGAGCAGTACTTC

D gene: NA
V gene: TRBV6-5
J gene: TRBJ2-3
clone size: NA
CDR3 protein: CASSGGDTQYF
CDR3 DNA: TGTGCCAGCAGCGGGGGAGATACGCAGTATTTT

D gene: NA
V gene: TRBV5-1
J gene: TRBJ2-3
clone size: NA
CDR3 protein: CASSFSGQPGSTDTQYF
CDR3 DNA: TGCGCCAGCAGCTTCTCAGGCCAGCCAGGGAGCACAGATACGCAGTATTTT

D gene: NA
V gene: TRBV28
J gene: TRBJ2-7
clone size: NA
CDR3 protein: CASSGLRDKPYEQYF
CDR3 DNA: TGTGCCAGCAGTGGACTCCGGGACAAGCCCTACGAGCAGTACTTC

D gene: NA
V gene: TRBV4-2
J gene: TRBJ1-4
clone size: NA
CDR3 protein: CASSQWAENEKLFF
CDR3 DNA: TGTGCCAGCAGCCAATGGGCAGAGAATGAAAAACTGTTTTTT

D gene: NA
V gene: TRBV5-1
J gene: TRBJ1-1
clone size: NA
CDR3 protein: CASSSQGGNTEAFF
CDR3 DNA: TGCGCCAGCAGCTCTCAGGGAGGGAACACTGAAGCTTTCTTT

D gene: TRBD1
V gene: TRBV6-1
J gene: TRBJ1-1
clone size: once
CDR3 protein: CASSEGQGTEAFF
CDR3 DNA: TGTGCCAGCAGTGAAGGACAGGGCACTGAAGCTTTCTTT

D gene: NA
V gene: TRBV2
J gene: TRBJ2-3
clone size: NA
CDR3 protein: CASSADYSTDTQYF
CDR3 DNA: TGTGCCAGCAGTGCGGACTACAGCACAGATACGCAGTATTTT

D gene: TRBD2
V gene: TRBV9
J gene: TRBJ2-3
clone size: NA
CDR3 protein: CASSVASGSSDTQYF
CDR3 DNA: TGTGCCAGCAGCGTTGCTAGCGGGAGCTCAGATACGCAGTATTTT

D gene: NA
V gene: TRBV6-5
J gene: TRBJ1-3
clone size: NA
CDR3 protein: CASSYRRGSSGNTIYF
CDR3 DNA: TGTGCCAGCAGTTACCGACGGGGAAGCTCTGGAAACACCATATATTTT

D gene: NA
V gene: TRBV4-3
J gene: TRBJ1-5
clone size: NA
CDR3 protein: CASSQRVGNQPQHF
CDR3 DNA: TGCGCCAGCAGCCAACGGGTCGGGAATCAGCCCCAGCATTTT

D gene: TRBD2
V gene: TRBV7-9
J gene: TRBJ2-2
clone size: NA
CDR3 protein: CASSLLAGETGELFF
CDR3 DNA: TGTGCCAGCAGCCTCCTAGCGGGGGAGACCGGGGAGCTGTTTTTT

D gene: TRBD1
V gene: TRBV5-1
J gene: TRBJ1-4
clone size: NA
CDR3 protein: CASSLATGTAGGLFF
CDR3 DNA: TGCGCCAGCAGCTTGGCCACCGGGACAGCCGGCGGACTGTTTTTT

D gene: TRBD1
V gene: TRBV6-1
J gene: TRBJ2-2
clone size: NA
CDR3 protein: CASSETGTANTGELFF
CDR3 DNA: TGTGCCAGCAGTGAAACCGGGACAGCGAACACCGGGGAGCTGTTTTTT

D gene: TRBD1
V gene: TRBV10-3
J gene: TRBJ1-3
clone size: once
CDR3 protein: CAIRDSTGGGNTIYF
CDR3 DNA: TGTGCCATCAGGGACTCGACAGGGGGCGGAAACACCATATATTTT

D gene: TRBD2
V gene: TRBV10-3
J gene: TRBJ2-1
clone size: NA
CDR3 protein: CAITGGSYNEQFF
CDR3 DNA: TGTGCCATCACCGGGGGGTCCTACAATGAGCAGTTCTTC

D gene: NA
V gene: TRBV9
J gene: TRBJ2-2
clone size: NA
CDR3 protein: CASSAPVTGELFF
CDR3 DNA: TGTGCCAGCAGCGCCCCCGTCACCGGGGAGCTGTTTTTT

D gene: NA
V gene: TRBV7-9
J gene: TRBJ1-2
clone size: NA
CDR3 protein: CASSGASLYGGYTF
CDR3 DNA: TGTGCCAGCAGCGGGGCCTCACTGTACGGGGGCTACACCTTC

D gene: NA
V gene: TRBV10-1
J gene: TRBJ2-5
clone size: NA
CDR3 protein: CASSLWTGTQETQYF
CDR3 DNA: TGCGCCAGCAGCCTATGGACTGGAACTCAAGAGACCCAGTACTTC

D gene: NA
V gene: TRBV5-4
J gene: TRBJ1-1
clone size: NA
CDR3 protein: CASSRDKEAFF
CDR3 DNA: TGTGCCAGCAGTCGAGACAAAGAAGCTTTCTTT

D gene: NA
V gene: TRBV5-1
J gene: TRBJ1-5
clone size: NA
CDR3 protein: CASSFRGELNQPQHF
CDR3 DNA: TGCGCCAGCAGCTTTCGCGGGGAGCTCAATCAGCCCCAGCATTTT

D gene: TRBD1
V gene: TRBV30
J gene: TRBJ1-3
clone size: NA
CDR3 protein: CAWSVQGQGGNTIYF
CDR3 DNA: TGTGCCTGGAGTGTACAAGGACAGGGCGGAAACACCATATATTTT

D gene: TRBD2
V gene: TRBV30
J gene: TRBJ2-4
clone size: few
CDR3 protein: CAWASGGTIAKNIQYF
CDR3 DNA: TGTGCCTGGGCCAGCGGGGGGACAATAGCCAAAAACATTCAGTACTTC

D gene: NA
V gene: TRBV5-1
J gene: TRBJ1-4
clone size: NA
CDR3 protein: CASSLADSGNEKLFF
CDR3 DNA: TGCGCCAGCAGCTTGGCCGACAGCGGGAATGAAAAACTGTTTTTT

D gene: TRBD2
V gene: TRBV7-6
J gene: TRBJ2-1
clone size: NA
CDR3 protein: CASSLERTSGSEQFF
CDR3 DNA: TGTGCCAGCAGCTTAGAGAGGACTAGCGGGAGTGAGCAGTTCTTC

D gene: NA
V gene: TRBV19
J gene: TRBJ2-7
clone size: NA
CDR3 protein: CASSPRPDSYEQYF
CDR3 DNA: TGTGCCAGTAGTCCCCGACCCGACAGCTACGAGCAGTACTTC

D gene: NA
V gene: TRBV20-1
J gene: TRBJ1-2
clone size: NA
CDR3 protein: CSAWGSYGYTF
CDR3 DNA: TGCAGTGCATGGGGCTCCTACGGCTACACCTTC

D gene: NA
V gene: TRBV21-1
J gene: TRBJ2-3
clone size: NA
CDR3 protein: CAERSGRGTDTQYF
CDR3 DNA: TGTGCCGAACGCAGCGGGAGAGGCACAGATACGCAGTATTTT

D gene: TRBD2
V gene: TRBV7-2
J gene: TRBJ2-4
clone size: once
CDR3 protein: CASSPRLAGYDIQYF
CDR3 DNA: TGTGCCAGCAGCCCTCGACTAGCGGGATATGACATTCAGTACTTC

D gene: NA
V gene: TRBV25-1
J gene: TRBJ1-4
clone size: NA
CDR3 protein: CASSEYSRENEKLFF
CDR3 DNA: TGTGCCAGCAGTGAATATAGCAGGGAAAATGAAAAACTGTTTTTT

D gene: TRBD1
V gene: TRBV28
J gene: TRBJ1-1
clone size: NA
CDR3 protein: CASSPGTGRSAAFF
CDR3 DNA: TGTGCCAGCAGTCCCGGGACAGGGCGGTCGGCGGCTTTCTTT

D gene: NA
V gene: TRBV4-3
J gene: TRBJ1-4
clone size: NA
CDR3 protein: CASSQDSNEKLFF
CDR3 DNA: TGCGCCAGCAGCCAAGACTCTAATGAAAAACTGTTTTTT

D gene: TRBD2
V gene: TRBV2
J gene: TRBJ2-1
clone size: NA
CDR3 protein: CASSESGGPNNEQFF
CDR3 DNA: TGTGCCAGCAGTGAAAGCGGGGGCCCTAACAATGAGCAGTTCTTC

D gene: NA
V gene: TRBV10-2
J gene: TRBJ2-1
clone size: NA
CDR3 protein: CASKDVASGYNEQFF
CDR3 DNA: TGCGCCAGCAAGGACGTAGCGAGTGGGTATAATGAGCAGTTCTTC

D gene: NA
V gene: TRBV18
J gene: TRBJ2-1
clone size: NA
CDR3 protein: CANHASTEYNEQFF
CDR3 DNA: TGTGCCAACCACGCGAGCACAGAATACAATGAGCAGTTCTTC

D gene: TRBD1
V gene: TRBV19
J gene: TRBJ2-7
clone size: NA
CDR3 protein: CASSIDTGQGAYEQYF
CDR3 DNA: TGTGCCAGTAGTATAGATACGGGACAGGGGGCCTACGAGCAGTACTTC

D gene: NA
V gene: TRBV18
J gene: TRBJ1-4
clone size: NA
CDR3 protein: CASSINRSPNEKLFF
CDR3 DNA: TGTGCCAGCTCAATTAACAGGTCGCCCAATGAAAAACTGTTTTTT

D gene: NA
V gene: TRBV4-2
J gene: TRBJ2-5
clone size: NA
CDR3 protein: CASSQVRLQRYGTQYF
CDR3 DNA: TGTGCCAGCAGCCAAGTCAGACTACAGAGGTATGGGACCCAGTACTTC

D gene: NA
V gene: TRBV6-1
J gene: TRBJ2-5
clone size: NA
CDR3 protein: CASSEGGSLKTQYF
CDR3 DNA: TGTGCCAGCAGTGAAGGAGGGAGCTTGAAGACCCAGTACTTC

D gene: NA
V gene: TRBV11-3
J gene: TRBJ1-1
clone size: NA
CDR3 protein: CASSFGAQGGDTEAFF
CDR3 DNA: TGTGCCAGCAGCTTCGGCGCCCAGGGTGGGGACACTGAAGCTTTCTTT

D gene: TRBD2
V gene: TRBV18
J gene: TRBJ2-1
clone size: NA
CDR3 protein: CASSPRTGLAGEGEQFF
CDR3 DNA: TGTGCCAGCTCACCCCGGACCGGACTAGCGGGGGAGGGTGAGCAGTTCTTC